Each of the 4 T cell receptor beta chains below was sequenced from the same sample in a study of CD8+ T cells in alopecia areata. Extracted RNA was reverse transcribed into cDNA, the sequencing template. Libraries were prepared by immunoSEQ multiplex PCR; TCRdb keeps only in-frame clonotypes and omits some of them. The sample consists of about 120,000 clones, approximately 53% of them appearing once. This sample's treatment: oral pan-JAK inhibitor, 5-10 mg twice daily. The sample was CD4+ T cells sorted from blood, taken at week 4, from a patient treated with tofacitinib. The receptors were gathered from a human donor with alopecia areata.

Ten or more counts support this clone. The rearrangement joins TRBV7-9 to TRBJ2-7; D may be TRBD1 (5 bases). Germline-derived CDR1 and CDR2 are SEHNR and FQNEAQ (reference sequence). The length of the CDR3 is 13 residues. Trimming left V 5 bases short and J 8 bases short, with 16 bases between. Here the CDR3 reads CASSPNDRGKQYF. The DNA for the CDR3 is TGTGCCAGCAGCCCCAATGACAGAGGAAAGCAGTACTTC.

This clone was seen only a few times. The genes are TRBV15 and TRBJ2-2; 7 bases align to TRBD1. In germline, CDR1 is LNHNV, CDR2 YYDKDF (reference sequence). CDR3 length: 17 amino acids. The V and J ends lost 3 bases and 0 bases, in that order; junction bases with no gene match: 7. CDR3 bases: TGTGCCACCAGCAGGAACCGGGACAGCGCGAACACCGGGGAGCTGTTTTTT. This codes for CATSRNRDSANTGELFF.

The CDR3 nucleotides are TGTGCCAGCAGAACGGGGGTCCTGAACACTGAAGCTTTCTTT. This translates into CASRTGVLNTEAFF. The gene calls are TRBV6-5 and TRBJ1-1, with D perhaps matching TRBD1 (5 bases). The CDR3 is 14 amino acids. Trimming left V 6 bases short and J 0 bases short, with 11 bases between. Germline CDR1 is MNHEY and CDR2 is SVGAGI.

The CDR3 region has the DNA TGTGCCAGCAGTGAGTCGGGCGGGAGAGATACGCAGTATTTT. Encoded protein: CASSESGGRDTQYF. The gene calls are TRBV25-1 and TRBJ2-3; 7 bases fit TRBD2. Germline values: CDR1 MGHDK, CDR2 SYGVNS. V shed 3 bases and J 5 bases; nucleotides not matched to a gene: 5. This CDR3 region has 14 residues.